These 3 T cell receptor beta chains came from one sample sequenced in a study of blood T cells in healthy people across ages. A second roughly 7 to 12 cycle PCR used barcoded and J-beta primers. MiXCR, applied by TCRdb to the 5' RACE reads, yields one record per CDR3 protein. Of hundreds of thousands of distinct CDR3 sequences in the sample, 40% to 65% were seen once. Sample: blood. The origin of the receptors is a woman of 80 years or more in good health.

Only one count was recorded for this clonotype. The chain links TRBV29-1 to TRBJ2-1; D could derive from TRBD1 or TRBD2 (5 bases each). Germline loops: CDR1 SQVTM, CDR2 ANQGSEA. V lost 3 bases and J 1 base, leaving 7 bases between the germline ends. This CDR3 has 13 residues. CDR3 sequence: CSVDGGSYNEQFF. CDR3 sequence (DNA): TGCAGCGTTGATGGGGGTTCCTACAATGAGCAGTTCTTC.

This clonotype appeared many times. The V gene is TRBV7-9, the J gene TRBJ2-3; 9 bases map to TRBD1. The CDR3 is made up of 14 amino acids. V was pared by 5 bases and J by 5 bases, with 5 bases of the junction left unmatched. The germline V gene encodes CDR1 SEHNR and CDR2 FQNEAQ (reference sequence). CDR3 in DNA: TGTGCCAGCAGCCTACAGGGGGCGGGAGATACGCAGTATTTT. Translation gives CASSLQGAGDTQYF.

The sample holds many counts of this clonotype. V gene TRBV7-2 combines with J gene TRBJ2-1, with 8 bases identical to TRBD2. This CDR3 comprises 14 residues. J gave up 6 bases and V 6 bases, and 7 bases lay outside the gene matches. From germline, CDR1 is SGHTA and CDR2 FQGNSA. CDR3 nucleotide sequence: TGTGCCAGCAGACCGGGGGGGCTAGTCAATGAGCAGTTCTTC. Its translation: CASRPGGLVNEQFF.